These 23 T cell receptor beta chains were all obtained from the same sample, sequenced in a study of cytomegalovirus exposure and HLA in healthy donors. The PCR had 60 Vbeta and 13 Jbeta primers. The data were produced by immunoSEQ multiplex PCR, yet TCRdb's version contains in-frame clones alone and is incomplete. The top ten clones hold about 1.7% of a sample with about 140,000 clones, over 60% of them seen once. The sample taken for sequencing was PBMCs. The source is a man between 40 and 49 years old in good health and CMV-seronegative.

There are a few counts of this clone. V and J are TRBV5-6 and TRBJ2-5; possibly TRBD2 for D (6 bases). There are 17 residues in the CDR3. The germline V gene has CDR1 SGHDT and CDR2 YYEEEE. The V and J ends lost 4 bases and 7 bases respectively, with 26 bases between them. CDR3 loop: CASSLSRDGGYLGTQYF. The CDR3 nucleotides read TGTGCCAGCAGCCTATCGCGGGACGGAGGGTACTTAGGGACCCAGTACTTC.

This sequence joins TRBV19 and TRBJ2-7; 11 nucleotides match TRBD1. J was trimmed by 7 bases and V by 5 bases; bases with no gene match: 10. Germline CDR1 and CDR2: LNHDA and SQIVND (reference sequence). The CDR3 runs to 15 residues. CDR3 DNA sequence: TGTGCCAGTAGTGTCAACCCCGGGACAGGGGGGGAGCAGTACTTC. Translation: CASSVNPGTGGEQYF.

The chain uses TRBV4-1 and TRBJ2-2; 9 nucleotides match TRBD1. This CDR3 contains 17 residues. Per germline, CDR1 MGHRA and CDR2 YSYEKL. The ends lost 3 bases at V and 5 bases at J; junction bases unmatched: 10. CDR3 amino acids: CASSQEPRDRVTGELFF. CDR3 DNA: TGCGCCAGCAGCCAGGAGCCCCGGGACAGGGTAACCGGGGAGCTGTTTTTT.

This chain links TRBV5-6 with TRBJ2-1, with TRBD2 identical over 16 bases. Germline V gene sequence: CDR1 SGHDT, CDR2 YYEEEE. The CDR3 extends over 18 amino acids. Germline trimming cut 0 bases from V and 2 bases from J; bases unmatched to any gene: 2. CDR3 sequence: CASSLAGTSGRAYNEQFF. The DNA for the CDR3 is TGTGCCAGCAGCTTGGCCGGGACTAGCGGGAGGGCCTACAATGAGCAGTTCTTC.

The rearrangement joins TRBV6-5 to TRBJ2-5, with 7 bases identical to TRBD1. The germline CDR1 and CDR2 sequences are MNHEY and SVGAGI. Germline trimming cut 8 bases from V and 3 bases from J; bases unmatched to any gene: 6. The CDR3 totals 13 residues. This CDR3 reads CASRGTEKETQYF. The CDR3 nucleotides are TGTGCCAGCCGAGGGACAGAGAAAGAGACCCAGTACTTC.

The sample holds a few counts of this clone. V and J are TRBV28 and TRBJ2-3; 14 bases line up with TRBD2. Germline V gene data show CDR1 as MDHEN and CDR2 as SYDVKM. The CDR3 runs 17 residues. V dropped 5 bases and J dropped 3; count of bases not matched to a gene: 7. CDR3 nucleotide sequence: TGTGCCAGCAGTACCGGGACTAGCGGGAGTAGGACAGATACGCAGTATTTT. It yields the protein CASSTGTSGSRTDTQYF. Drawing the rest from reference TRBV28 and TRBJ2-3, the complete variable domain is DVKVTQSSRYLVKRTGEKVFLECVQDMDHENMFWYRQDPGLGLRLIYFSYDVKMKEKGDIPEGYSVSREKKERFSLILESASTNQTSMYLCASSTGTSGSRTDTQYFGPGTRLTVL.

This chain connects TRBV7-3 to TRBJ1-4; 8 positions match TRBD1. The CDR3 sequence is 16 residues long. With 1 base clipped from V and 7 bases from J, the junction kept 8 bases outside the gene matches. Looked up from germline, CDR1 is SGHTA and CDR2 is FQGTGA. The CDR3 spells CASSLNGQGAREKLFF. The CDR3, as DNA: TGTGCCAGCAGCTTAAATGGGCAGGGGGCGCGTGAAAAACTGTTTTTT.

CDR3 DNA sequence: TGTGCCAGTAGTGAGCAGGGCAGGTTGAACACTGAAGCTTTCTTT. Its translation: CASSEQGRLNTEAFF. V is TRBV19 and J is TRBJ1-1; a weak D match, TRBD1 (5 bases). Germline-derived CDR1 and CDR2 are LNHDA and SQIVND (reference sequence). The CDR3 runs to 15 residues. Between the trimmed V and J ends, which lost 5 bases and 0 bases, there was a span of 13 bases.

As regards this clone: One end of the junction fails to match germline, which may point to a read error. The J gene is TRBJ1-5, the V gene TRBV7-9; TRBD1 matches at 10 bases. CDR1 is SEHNR and CDR2 is FQNEAQ in the germline V gene (reference sequence). The length of the CDR3 is 17 residues. Here the CDR3 DNA reads TGTTCCAGCAGCTCCCCCGGGACAGGGGATGATAATCAGCCCCAGCATTTT. Translated: CSSSSPGTGDDNQPQHF.

V usage is TRBV7-2 and J usage is TRBJ2-1; no firm D call. With 1 base removed from V and 10 bases from J, the gap between germline ends came to 8 bases. Per germline, CDR1 SGHTA and CDR2 FQGNSA. The CDR3 is made up of 12 amino acids. CDR3 residues: CASSLVSLEQFF. CDR3 coding DNA: TGTGCCAGCAGCTTAGTATCGTTAGAGCAGTTCTTC.

The chain joins TRBV7-8 to TRBJ2-5, with D possibly matching TRBD2 (5 bases). V was clipped by 3 bases and J by 13 bases, with 27 bases between them. The CDR3 has 16 amino acids. Germline V gene lookup returns CDR1 SGHVS and CDR2 FQNEAQ. The CDR3 sequence: CASSLSRLLGAGPRYF. Here the CDR3 DNA reads TGTGCCAGCAGCTTGAGTCGTCTTTTGGGAGCTGGTCCTAGGTACTTC.

This chain connects TRBV6-1 to TRBJ2-7, with D perhaps TRBD2 (6 bases). Germline-derived CDR1 and CDR2 are MNHNS and SASEGT. CDR3 length equals 14 residues. V lost 4 bases, J lost 5 bases, and 15 bases lay in between. The CDR3 region is CASSGPLSSDEQYF. CDR3 DNA: TGTGCCAGCAGTGGCCCCCTCTCTAGCGACGAGCAGTACTTC.

The chain is built from TRBV6-5 and TRBJ2-7; perhaps TRBD1 as D (5 bases). Trimming took 8 bases from V and 6 from J, leaving 17 bases between them. Germline CDR1 and CDR2: MNHEY and SVGAGI. CDR3 size: 13 residues. DNA for the CDR3: TGTGCCAGCTTCGGAGCAGGGTTTGGCGAGCAGTACTTC. Protein: CASFGAGFGEQYF.

This clone occurred once. The chain combines TRBV5-1 with TRBJ2-1; 7 bases are a match to TRBD1. Trimming cost V 7 bases and J 4 bases; bases outside gene matches: 8. The germline V gene encodes CDR1 SGHRS and CDR2 YFSETQ. This CDR3 is built from 14 residues. The CDR3 here is CASGDGTEYNEQFF. The CDR3 bases are TGCGCCAGCGGGGACGGGACAGAGTACAATGAGCAGTTCTTC.

Comment on this clone: The germline gene is not matched at one end of the junction; a read error may be the cause. V is TRBV11-2 and J is TRBJ2-7, with D possibly matching TRBD2 (6 bases). Germline-derived CDR1 and CDR2 are SGHAT and FQNNGV. CDR3 size: 15 residues. CDR3 in DNA: TGTGCCAGCAGCCCCGAGGCGCGGCCGGACTACGGGCAGTACTTC. The encoded protein is CASSPEARPDYGQYF.

This chain joins TRBV7-3 and TRBJ2-7, with 9 bases fitting TRBD2. The CDR3 has 15 amino acids. Trimming removed 5 bases from V and 2 bases from J; junction bases left unmatched: 7. Looked up from germline, CDR1 is SGHTA and CDR2 is FQGTGA. The DNA for the CDR3 is TGTGCCAGCAGCATTCAGGCGGGAGGGCCCTACGAGCAGTACTTC. Translating it yields CASSIQAGGPYEQYF.

The rearrangement joins TRBV29-1 to TRBJ2-1; 13 bases are shared with TRBD2. CDR1 and CDR2 (germline): SQVTM, ANQGSEA. The CDR3 length is 18 residues. The V segment lost 1 base and the J segment 5 bases; nucleotides outside the gene matches: 11. The CDR3 spells CSVEGLTSGRAYDNEQFF. The CDR3 bases are TGCAGCGTTGAAGGCCTAACTAGCGGGAGGGCCTACGACAATGAGCAGTTCTTC.

The chain combines TRBV7-2 with TRBJ2-7; the match to TRBD2 covers 16 bases. V shed 5 bases, J shed 4 bases, and the junction held 14 bases outside the gene matches. CDR1 is SGHTA and CDR2 is FQGNSA in the germline V gene. The CDR3 length is 19 residues. This CDR3 is CASSPSFGTSGGALYEQYF. CDR3 DNA sequence: TGTGCCAGCAGCCCTTCCTTCGGGACTAGCGGGGGGGCCTTGTACGAGCAGTACTTC.

The CDR3 coding sequence is TGTGCCAGCAGTGTTCGACTAGCGGGAGAAGGTGGGGAGCTGTTTTTT. Translated, it gives CASSVRLAGEGGELFF. The gene calls are TRBV6-4 and TRBJ2-2, with 12 bases that match TRBD2. This CDR3 has 16 residues. Germline V gives CDR1 MRHNA, CDR2 SNTAGT. V shed 4 bases and J 8 bases; nucleotides not matched to a gene: 8.

The chain is built from TRBV7-6 and TRBJ2-7; 7 positions match TRBD2. This CDR3 region has 12 residues. The ends lost 3 bases at V and 6 bases at J; junction bases unmatched: 2. Per germline, CDR1 SGHVS and CDR2 FNYEAQ. The CDR3 is CASSFGEGEQYF. The CDR3 DNA sequence: TGTGCCAGCAGCTTCGGGGAGGGCGAGCAGTACTTC.

The chain recombines TRBV28 with TRBJ1-1, with D possibly matching TRBD1 (6 bases). CDR1 and CDR2 (germline): MDHEN, SYDVKM. With 6 bases removed from V and 3 bases from J, the gap between germline ends came to 17 bases. The CDR3 spans 15 residues. CDR3 coding DNA: TGTGCCAGCAGCATCGACGACAGGTTTTACACTGAAGCTTTCTTT. This gives the protein CASSIDDRFYTEAFF.

About this clone: Compared with germline, one end of the junction differs, possibly owing to a read error. The rearrangement links TRBV5-4 to TRBJ2-7; tentative D call: TRBD1 (5 bases). CDR3 length equals 13 residues. Germline CDR1 reads SGHNT; CDR2 reads YYREEE (reference sequence). The CDR3 sequence is CASSLVGQSFSSF. Here the CDR3 DNA reads TGTGCCAGCAGCTTGGTAGGACAATCATTCTCCAGCTTC.

The chain combines TRBV11-3 with TRBJ2-5; tentatively, D is TRBD2 (6 bases). Germline CDR1 reads SGHNT; CDR2 reads YENEEA. The CDR3 contains 14 residues. V dropped 0 bases and J dropped 6 bases, with 11 bases sitting between them. The CDR3 nucleotides are TGTGCCAGCAGCTTAGAAGCTAGCGCCAAGACCCAGTACTTC. Residues: CASSLEASAKTQYF.